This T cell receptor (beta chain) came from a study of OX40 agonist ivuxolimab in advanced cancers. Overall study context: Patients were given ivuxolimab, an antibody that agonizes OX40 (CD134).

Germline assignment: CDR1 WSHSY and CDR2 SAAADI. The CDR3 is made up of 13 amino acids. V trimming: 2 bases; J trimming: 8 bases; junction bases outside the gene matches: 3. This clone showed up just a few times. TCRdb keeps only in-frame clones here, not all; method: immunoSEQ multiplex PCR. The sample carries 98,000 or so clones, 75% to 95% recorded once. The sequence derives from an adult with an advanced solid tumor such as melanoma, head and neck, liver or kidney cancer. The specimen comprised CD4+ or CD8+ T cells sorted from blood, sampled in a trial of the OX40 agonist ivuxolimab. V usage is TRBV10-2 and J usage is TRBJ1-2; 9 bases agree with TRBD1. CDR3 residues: CASSETGQGGYTF. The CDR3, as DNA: TGCGCCAGCAGTGAGACGGGACAGGGAGGCTACACCTTC.